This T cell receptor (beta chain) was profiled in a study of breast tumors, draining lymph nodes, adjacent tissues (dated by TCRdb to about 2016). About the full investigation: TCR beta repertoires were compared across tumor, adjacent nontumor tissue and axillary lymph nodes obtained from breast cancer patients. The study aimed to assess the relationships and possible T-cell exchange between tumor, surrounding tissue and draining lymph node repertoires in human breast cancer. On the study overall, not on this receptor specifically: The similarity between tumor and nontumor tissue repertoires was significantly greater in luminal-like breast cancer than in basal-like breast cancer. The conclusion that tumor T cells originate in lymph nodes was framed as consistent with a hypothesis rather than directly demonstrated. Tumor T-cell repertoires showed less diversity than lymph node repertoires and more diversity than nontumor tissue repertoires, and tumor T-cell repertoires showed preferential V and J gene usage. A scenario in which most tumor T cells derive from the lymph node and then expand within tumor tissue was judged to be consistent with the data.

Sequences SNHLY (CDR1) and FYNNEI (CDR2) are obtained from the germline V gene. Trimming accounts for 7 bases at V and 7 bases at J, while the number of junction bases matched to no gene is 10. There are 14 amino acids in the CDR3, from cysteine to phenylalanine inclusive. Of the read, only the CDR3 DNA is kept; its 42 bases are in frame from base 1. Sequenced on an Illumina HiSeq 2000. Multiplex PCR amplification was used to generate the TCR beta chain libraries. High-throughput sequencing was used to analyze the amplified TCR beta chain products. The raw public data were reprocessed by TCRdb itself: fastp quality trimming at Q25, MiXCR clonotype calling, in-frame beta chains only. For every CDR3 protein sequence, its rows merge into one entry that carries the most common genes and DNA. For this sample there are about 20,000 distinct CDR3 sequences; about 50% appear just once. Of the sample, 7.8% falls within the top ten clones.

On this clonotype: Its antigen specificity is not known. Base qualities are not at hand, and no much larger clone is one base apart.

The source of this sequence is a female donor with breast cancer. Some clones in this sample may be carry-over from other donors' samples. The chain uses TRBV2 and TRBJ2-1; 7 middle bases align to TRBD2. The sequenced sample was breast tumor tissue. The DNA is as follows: TGTGCCAGCACCGCGCGGGGGATTCCTAATGAGCAGTTCTTC. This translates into CASTARGIPNEQFF.